Below, 22 T cell receptor beta chains from the same sample are listed, as sequenced in a study of T-cell reconstitution after alpha-beta-depleted transplantation in children listed by TCRdb under 2016. Receptor libraries were prepared by PCR. This sample was sequenced with an Illumina HiSeq 2500. TCR libraries were prepared with molecular barcoding, using unique molecular identifiers to normalize TCRbeta repertoire quantification. TCRdb ran its own pipeline on the public reads, namely fastp trimming at Q25 and MiXCR clone calling, and kept in-frame beta chains. Each entry is one CDR3 protein sequence, shown with its most common DNA and genes. The sample table contains some 600,000 distinct CDR3 sequences; only one count was recorded for roughly 15% of them. The ten most abundant clones make up under 1.2% of the sample. Specimen: PBMCs from the stem cell graft donor, collected from the stem cell graft. Receptors were obtained from a human donor who donated a stem cell graft to a child with acute myeloid leukemia.

Many counts were recorded for this clonotype. The rearrangement links TRBV29-1 to TRBJ2-5; TRBD1 matches at 8 bases. CDR3 length: 16 residues. The germline CDR1 and CDR2 sequences are SQVTM and ANQGSEA. Losses at the gene ends were 5 bases for V and 2 bases for J; bases not matched to a gene: 13. This CDR3 is CSVSTGQGRDQETQYF. The DNA for the CDR3 is TGCAGCGTTTCTACCGGACAGGGCCGGGATCAAGAGACCCAGTACTTC.

This clonotype has a count of ten or more. The chain joins TRBV29-1 to TRBJ1-1; D may be TRBD1 (5 bases). CDR3 length: 14 amino acids. Germline values: CDR1 SQVTM, CDR2 ANQGSEA. With 0 bases removed from V and 1 base from J, the gap between germline ends came to 9 bases. CDR3 nucleotide sequence: TGCAGCGTTGAAGATGCCGGGGGGAACACTGAAGCTTTCTTT. Residues: CSVEDAGGNTEAFF.

J is TRBJ2-1 and V is TRBV5-6, with unresolved D. The germline V gene has CDR1 SGHDT and CDR2 YYEEEE. The CDR3 extends over 13 amino acids. V was clipped by 2 bases and J by 7 bases, with 10 bases between them. The CDR3 DNA is TGTGCCAGCAGCTTTCCGACTGGGAATGAGCAGTTCTTC. Protein product: CASSFPTGNEQFF. Complete variable domain (other parts from reference TRBV5-6 and TRBJ2-1): DAGVTQSPTHLIKTRGQQVTLRCSPKSGHDTVSWYQQALGQGPQFIFQYYEEEERQRGNFPDRFSGHQFPNYSSELNVNALLLGDSALYLCASSFPTGNEQFFGPGTRLTVL.

This clonotype was seen a few times. This chain uses TRBV20-1 with TRBJ2-2; D is perhaps TRBD1 (8 bases). There are 17 residues in the CDR3. Trimming removed 6 bases from V and 7 bases from J, with 27 bases in between. The germline CDR1 and CDR2 sequences are DFQATT and SNEGSKA (reference sequence). CDR3 in amino acids: CSARSRDRIWGGGELFF. DNA for the CDR3: TGCAGTGCGAGGTCCCGGGACAGGATTTGGGGGGGCGGGGAGCTGTTTTTT.

This clonotype appeared many times. The chain employs TRBV5-6 and TRBJ1-5; no reliable D call. This CDR3 is 15 amino acids long. V was clipped by 2 bases and J by 3 bases, with 12 bases between them. Germline CDR1 reads SGHDT; CDR2 reads YYEEEE. For the CDR3, the DNA is TGTGCCAGCAGCTTCCGCGCATACATCAATCAGCCCCAGCATTTT. Translating gives CASSFRAYINQPQHF.

J is TRBJ2-3 and V is TRBV11-2; D may be TRBD1 (5 bases). The CDR3 contains 15 residues. The germline V gene has CDR1 SGHAT and CDR2 FQNNGV. Trimming stripped 5 bases from V and 2 bases from J, with 14 bases between. The CDR3 nucleotides read TGTGCCAGCAGCCCCCAGGGTCCGATCACAGATACGCAGTATTTT. This encodes CASSPQGPITDTQYF.

Details on this clonotype: A much larger clone is a single base away; this may be a read error. The CDR3 DNA follows: TGTGCCAGCAGCTCACAGGGACGGTGCTACGAGCAGTACTTC. Translating gives CASSSQGRCYEQYF. The J gene is TRBJ2-7, the V gene TRBV7-9; D possibly corresponds to TRBD1 (6 bases). CDR1 SEHNR and CDR2 FQNEAQ come from the germline V gene (reference sequence). This CDR3 region has 14 residues. V was cut by 4 bases and J by 3 bases, with 13 bases left in between. Variable domain in full (rest from reference TRBV7-9 and TRBJ2-7): DTGVSQNPRHKITKRGQNVTFRCDPISEHNRLYWYRQTLGQGPEFLTYFQNEAQLEKSRLLSDRFSAERPKGSFSTLEIQRTEQGDSAMYLCASSSQGRCYEQYFGPGTRLTVT.

In this sample, this clonotype turned up many times. V is TRBV20-1 and J is TRBJ1-4; D uncertain. V gave up 6 bases and J gave up 0 bases, with 11 bases separating them. Germline loops: CDR1 DFQATT, CDR2 SNEGSKA (reference sequence). CDR3 length equals 14 residues. Written as DNA, the CDR3 is TGCAGTGCCACGGACCGAGCAACTAATGAAAAACTGTTTTTT. The encoded protein is CSATDRATNEKLFF.

This clonotype was recorded many times. This chain joins TRBV20-1 and TRBJ2-7; no reliable D call. The CDR3 runs 13 residues. The V end lost 6 bases, the J end lost 0 bases, and 12 bases lay between the germline ends. Germline values: CDR1 DFQATT, CDR2 SNEGSKA (reference sequence). The CDR3 DNA follows: TGCAGTGCCTCCGAAGTTAGCTCCTACGAGCAGTACGTC. It codes for CSASEVSSYEQYV.

The chain recombines TRBV28 with TRBJ2-2; maybe TRBD2 (6 bases). CDR1 is MDHEN and CDR2 is SYDVKM in the germline V gene. The CDR3 has 17 amino acids. Trimming took off 6 bases at V and 4 bases at J, with 21 bases between the two ends. CDR3 region: CASRLEQWRGGTGELFF. For the CDR3, the DNA is TGTGCCAGCAGGCTGGAGCAATGGAGGGGCGGCACCGGGGAGCTGTTTTTT.

The rearrangement links TRBV4-2 to TRBJ2-3; TRBD2 might be the D (6 bases). V was cut by 3 bases and J by 4 bases, with 26 bases left in between. This CDR3 has 19 amino acids. Germline V gene sequence: CDR1 LGHNA, CDR2 YNFKEQ. The CDR3 loop reads CASSHPPVLLAKEADTQYF. The CDR3 bases are TGTGCCAGCAGCCACCCGCCCGTGCTTCTAGCGAAGGAAGCAGATACGCAGTATTTT.

This clonotype was found many times. The V gene is TRBV29-1, the J gene TRBJ2-5, with D perhaps given as TRBD1 or TRBD2 (5 bases each). Germline V CDR1 and CDR2: SQVTM, ANQGSEA. V was trimmed by 3 bases and J by 5 bases, leaving 22 bases between them. This CDR3 comprises 16 residues. CDR3 bases: TGCAGCGTTGATCGGGGCGCGACCGAGGTAGCGGAGACCCAGTACTTC. Protein: CSVDRGATEVAETQYF. Looking up the rest from reference TRBV29-1 and TRBJ2-5 gives the full variable domain: SAVISQKPSRDICQRGTSLTIQCQVDSQVTMMFWYRQQPGQSLTLIATANQGSEATYESGFVIDKFPISRPNLTFSTLTVSNMSPEDSSIYLCSVDRGATEVAETQYFGPGTRLLVL.

Only a few counts were recorded for this clonotype. V is TRBV7-2 and J is TRBJ1-2; TRBD1 agrees at 7 bases. Germline V gene data show CDR1 as SGHTA and CDR2 as FQGNSA. Trimming cost V 0 bases and J 4 bases; bases outside gene matches: 2. This CDR3 contains 14 residues. As DNA, the CDR3 is TGTGCCAGCAGCTTAGCGACAGGGAGCTATGGCTACACCTTC. It encodes CASSLATGSYGYTF.

The chain links TRBV20-1 to TRBJ1-1; D might be TRBD1 (6 bases). CDR3 length equals 13 residues. Trimming cost V 5 bases and J 4 bases, with 14 bases left between them. The germline V gene encodes CDR1 DFQATT and CDR2 SNEGSKA (reference sequence). CDR3 loop: CSAQKQGSTEAFF. CDR3 coding DNA: TGCAGTGCTCAGAAACAGGGAAGCACTGAAGCTTTCTTT.

This clonotype was counted many times. The chain carries TRBV29-1 and TRBJ1-2; weak D call: TRBD1 (6 bases). Germline V gene sequence: CDR1 SQVTM, CDR2 ANQGSEA. V was trimmed by 3 bases and J by 7 bases, leaving 9 bases between them. The CDR3 length is 11 residues. CDR3 sequence: CSVEGGSGYTF. The CDR3 DNA follows: TGCAGCGTTGAGGGGGGCAGTGGCTACACCTTC.

The chain combines TRBV20-1 with TRBJ2-7, with D possibly TRBD2 on 6 matching bases. From germline, CDR1 is DFQATT and CDR2 SNEGSKA (reference sequence). This CDR3 has 11 amino acids. In DNA, the CDR3 is TGCAACAGCGATGCCGGGGGCGAGCAGTACTTC. Amino acid sequence: CNSDAGGEQYF.

The V gene is TRBV9, the J gene TRBJ1-5, with D hard to call. Deletions cut 0 bases from V and 5 bases from J, with 9 bases between. CDR1 and CDR2 from the germline V gene are SGDLS and YYNGEE. The CDR3 consists of 14 residues. This chain's CDR3 is CASSVEGGHQPQHF. The CDR3 nucleotides are TGTGCCAGCAGCGTAGAAGGTGGACATCAGCCCCAGCATTTT.

At least ten counts were recorded for this clonotype. V and J are TRBV29-1 and TRBJ2-1; D not resolved. Germline loops: CDR1 SQVTM, CDR2 ANQGSEA. The CDR3 sequence is 17 residues long. Trimming pared 8 bases from V and 9 bases from J, leaving 32 bases between. The CDR3 sequence is CSFPTPVGLTRGGEQFF. CDR3 sequence (DNA): TGCAGCTTTCCTACCCCAGTGGGGTTAACCCGAGGCGGTGAGCAGTTCTTC.

The genes are TRBV7-2 and TRBJ1-3; TRBD1 matches at 7 bases. The germline CDR1 and CDR2 sequences are SGHTA and FQGNSA. J lost 2 bases, V lost 4 bases, and 2 bases had no gene match. The CDR3 is 14 amino acids. The CDR3 protein is CASSSGGTGNTIYF. CDR3 nucleotides: TGTGCCAGCAGCTCAGGGGGAACTGGAAACACCATATATTTT.

This clonotype was detected many times. V gene TRBV10-3 combines with J gene TRBJ1-1; the D gene is possibly TRBD1 (5 bases). From germline, CDR1 is ENHRY and CDR2 SYGVKD. Trimming left V 1 base short and J 1 base short, with 10 bases between. The CDR3 is 15 residues long. The CDR3 coding sequence is TGTGCCATCAGTGAGTTTTCCGGGGCGAACACTGAAGCTTTCTTT. Translation gives CAISEFSGANTEAFF.

The chain is built from TRBV18 and TRBJ2-7, with 8 bases lining up with TRBD1. V lost 0 bases, J lost 7 bases, and 8 bases stayed unmatched. The CDR3 runs to 15 residues. Germline-derived CDR1 and CDR2 are KGHSH and LQKENI. CDR3 coding DNA: TGTGCCAGCTCACCACCGGGGACAGGCCCTAGGGAGCAGTACTTC. Residues: CASSPPGTGPREQYF.

As regards this clonotype: A much larger clone differs by one base, so this may be a read error. The J gene is TRBJ2-2, the V gene TRBV6-5; no definite D call. In germline, CDR1 is MNHEY, CDR2 SVGAGI. Trimming pared 2 bases from V and 7 bases from J, leaving 8 bases between. The CDR3 runs to 13 residues. CDR3 in DNA: TGTGCCAGCAGTTACATCGCGGTCGGGGAGCTGTTTTTT. Translating gives CASSYIAVGELFF.